The present T cell receptor (beta chain) was sequenced within a study of CD8 T cells in ankylosing spondylitis (dated by TCRdb to the late 2010s). As for the study more broadly: The study set out to find disease-linked TCR variants by profiling T cell receptor beta repertoires in ankylosing spondylitis patients and healthy donors. Peripheral blood was sampled, and synovial fluid was additionally collected from ankylosing spondylitis patients. The whole study cohort included 108 healthy donors and 20 to 25 ankylosing spondylitis patients.

General findings and caveats noted by the study authors: The disease-linked clones had a CD8+ phenotype and were found at relatively low frequencies in peripheral blood. The disease-linked clones were reported to be significantly enriched in matched synovial fluid samples from ankylosing spondylitis patients. Some TCR beta motif variants had previously been reported in synovial fluid and blood of reactive arthritis patients, which suggested common disease-initiation mechanisms. Blood from ankylosing spondylitis patients appeared to be characterized by a TCR beta motif made up of eight highly homologous amino acid variants.

The instrument given in TCRdb is Illumina HiSeq 2500. Quantitative 5'-RACE with molecular barcodes was the method used to prepare the TCR beta libraries. The authors' analysis ran thus. Disease-linked TCR variants were identified with a new computational method built on a probabilistic model of VDJ rearrangement. Starting from the raw public reads, TCRdb applied fastp trimming at Q25, assembled clones with MiXCR and retained in-frame beta chains. One record per CDR3 amino acid sequence lists the most common genes and DNA. The V and J calls come from TCRdb's annotation, not from the publication. For this sample there are about 240,000 distinct CDR3 sequences; 8% to 9.5% appear just once. The top ten clones comprise almost 7% of the sample. Its CDR3 holds 11 amino acids, cysteine through phenylalanine. The sequence is cut down to CDR3 DNA, 33 bases in frame from base 1. Points on this clonotype: Its antigen has not been determined. No much larger clone is present one base from it, and per-base qualities are unavailable.

The TCR originated in a male donor with ankylosing spondylitis or in good health (not recorded which). The specimen sequenced was blood, either unsorted or a sorted T cell fraction (not recorded which). The chain links TRBV21-1 with TRBJ1-5. TRBV21-1 is given as a pseudogene. The DNA sequence is given as TGTGCCAGCGCCAAGTATGGGCCCCAGCATTTT. Translated, it gives CASAKYGPQHF.